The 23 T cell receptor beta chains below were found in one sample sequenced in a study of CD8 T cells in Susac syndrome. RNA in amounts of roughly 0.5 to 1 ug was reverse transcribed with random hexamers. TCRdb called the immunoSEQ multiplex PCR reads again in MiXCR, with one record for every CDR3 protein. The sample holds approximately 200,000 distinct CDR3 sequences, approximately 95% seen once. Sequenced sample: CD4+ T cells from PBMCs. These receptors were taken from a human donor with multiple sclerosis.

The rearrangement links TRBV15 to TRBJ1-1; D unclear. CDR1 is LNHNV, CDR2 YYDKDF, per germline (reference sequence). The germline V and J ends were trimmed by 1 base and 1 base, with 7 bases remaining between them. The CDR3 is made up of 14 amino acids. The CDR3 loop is CATSRGDRNTEAFF. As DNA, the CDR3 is TGTGCCACCAGCAGAGGGGATCGGAACACTGAAGCTTTCTTT.

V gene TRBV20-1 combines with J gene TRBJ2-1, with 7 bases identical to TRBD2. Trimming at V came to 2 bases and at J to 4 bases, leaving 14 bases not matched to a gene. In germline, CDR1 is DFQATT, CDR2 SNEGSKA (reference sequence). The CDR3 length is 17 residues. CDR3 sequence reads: CSARFPRGAGPYNEQFF. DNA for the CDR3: TGCAGTGCTAGATTCCCTAGAGGAGCGGGGCCTTACAATGAGCAGTTCTTC.

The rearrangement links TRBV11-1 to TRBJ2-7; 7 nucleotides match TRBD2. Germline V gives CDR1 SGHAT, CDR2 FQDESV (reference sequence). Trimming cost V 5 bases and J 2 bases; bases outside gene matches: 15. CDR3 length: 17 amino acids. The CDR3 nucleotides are TGTGCCAGCAGCGGGCGAAAGGGCGCGGGGGAGACCTACGAGCAGTACTTC. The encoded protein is CASSGRKGAGETYEQYF.

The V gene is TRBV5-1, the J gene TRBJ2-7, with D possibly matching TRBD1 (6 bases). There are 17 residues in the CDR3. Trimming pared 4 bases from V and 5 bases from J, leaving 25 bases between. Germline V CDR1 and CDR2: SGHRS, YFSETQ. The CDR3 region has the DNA TGCGCCAGCAGCCCGGGACAAGGGAGCGGTGTGGGGGACGAGCAGTACTTC. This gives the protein CASSPGQGSGVGDEQYF.

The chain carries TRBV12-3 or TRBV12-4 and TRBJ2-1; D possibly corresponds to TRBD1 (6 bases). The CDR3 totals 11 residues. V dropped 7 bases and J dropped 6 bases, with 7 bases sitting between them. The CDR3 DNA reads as TGTGCCAGCACCAGGGGCAATGAGCAGTTCTTC. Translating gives CASTRGNEQFF.

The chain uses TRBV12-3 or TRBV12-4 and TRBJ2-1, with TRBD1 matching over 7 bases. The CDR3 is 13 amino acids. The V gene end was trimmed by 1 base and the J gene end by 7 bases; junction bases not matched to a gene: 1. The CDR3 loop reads CASSLEGANEQFF. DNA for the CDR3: TGTGCCAGCAGTTTAGAGGGGGCAAATGAGCAGTTCTTC.

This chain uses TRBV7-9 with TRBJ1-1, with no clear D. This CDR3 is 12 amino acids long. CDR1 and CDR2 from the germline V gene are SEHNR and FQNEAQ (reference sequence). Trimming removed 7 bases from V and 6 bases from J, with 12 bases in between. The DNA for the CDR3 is TGTGCCAGCATAGCCCTTGAGGCTGAAGCTTTCTTT. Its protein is CASIALEAEAFF.

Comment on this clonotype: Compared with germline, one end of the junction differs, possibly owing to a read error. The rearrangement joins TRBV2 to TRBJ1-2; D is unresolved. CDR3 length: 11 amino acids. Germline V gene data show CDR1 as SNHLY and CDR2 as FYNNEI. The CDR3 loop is CASGEGFGYTF. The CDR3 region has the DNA TGTGCCAGCGGTGAAGGCTTCGGCTACACCTTC.

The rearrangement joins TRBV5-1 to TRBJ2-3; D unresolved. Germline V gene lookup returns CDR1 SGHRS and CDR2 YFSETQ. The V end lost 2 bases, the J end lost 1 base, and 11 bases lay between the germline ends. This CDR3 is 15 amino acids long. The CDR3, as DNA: TGCGCCAGCAGCTTACCCGGGCCTGGCACAGATACGCAGTATTTT. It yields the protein CASSLPGPGTDTQYF. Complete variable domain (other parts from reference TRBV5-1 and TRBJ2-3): KAGVTQTPRYLIKTRGQQVTLSCSPISGHRSVSWYQQTPGQGLQFLFEYFSETQRNKGNFPGRFSGRQFSNSRSEMNVSTLELGDSALYLCASSLPGPGTDTQYFGPGTRLTVL.

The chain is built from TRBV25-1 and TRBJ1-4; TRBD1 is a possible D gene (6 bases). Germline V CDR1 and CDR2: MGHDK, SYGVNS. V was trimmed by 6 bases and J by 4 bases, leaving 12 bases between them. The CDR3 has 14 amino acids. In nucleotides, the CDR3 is TGTGCCAGCAGAGGGGGACCGCATAATGAAAAACTGTTTTTT. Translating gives CASRGGPHNEKLFF.

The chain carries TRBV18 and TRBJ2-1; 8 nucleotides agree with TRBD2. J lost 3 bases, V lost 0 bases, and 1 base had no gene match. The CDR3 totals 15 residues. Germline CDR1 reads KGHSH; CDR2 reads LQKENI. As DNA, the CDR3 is TGTGCCAGCTCACCACCGCGGGGGGACTACAATGAGCAGTTCTTC. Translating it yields CASSPPRGDYNEQFF. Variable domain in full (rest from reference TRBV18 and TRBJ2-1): NAGVMQNPRHLVRRRGQEARLRCSPMKGHSHVYWYRQLPEEGLKFMVYLQKENIIDESGMPKERFSAEFPKEGPSILRIQQVVRGDSAAYFCASSPPRGDYNEQFFGPGTRLTVL.

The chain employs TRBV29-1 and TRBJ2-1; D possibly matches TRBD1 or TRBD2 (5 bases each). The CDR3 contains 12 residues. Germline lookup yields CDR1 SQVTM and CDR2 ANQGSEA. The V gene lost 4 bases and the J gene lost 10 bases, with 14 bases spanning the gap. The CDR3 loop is CSVGPGTVEQFF. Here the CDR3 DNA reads TGCAGCGTTGGCCCAGGGACCGTGGAGCAGTTCTTC.

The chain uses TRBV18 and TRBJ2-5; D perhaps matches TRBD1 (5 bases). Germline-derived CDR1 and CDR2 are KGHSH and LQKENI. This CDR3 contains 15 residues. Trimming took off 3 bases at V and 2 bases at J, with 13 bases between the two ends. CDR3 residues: CASSPYTQAQETQYF. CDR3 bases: TGTGCCAGCTCACCTTACACACAGGCACAAGAGACCCAGTACTTC.

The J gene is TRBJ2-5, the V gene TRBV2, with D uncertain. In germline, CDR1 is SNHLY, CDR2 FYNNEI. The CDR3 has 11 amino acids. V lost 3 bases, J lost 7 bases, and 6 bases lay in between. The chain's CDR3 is CASSDSGTQYF. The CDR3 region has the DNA TGTGCCAGCAGTGACTCCGGGACCCAGTACTTC.

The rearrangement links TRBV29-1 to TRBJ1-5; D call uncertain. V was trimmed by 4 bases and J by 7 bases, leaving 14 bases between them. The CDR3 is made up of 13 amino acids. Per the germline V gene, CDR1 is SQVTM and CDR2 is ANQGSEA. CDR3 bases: TGCAGCGTTGTATTAGTAGTTGGGCAGCCCCAGCATTTT. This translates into CSVVLVVGQPQHF.

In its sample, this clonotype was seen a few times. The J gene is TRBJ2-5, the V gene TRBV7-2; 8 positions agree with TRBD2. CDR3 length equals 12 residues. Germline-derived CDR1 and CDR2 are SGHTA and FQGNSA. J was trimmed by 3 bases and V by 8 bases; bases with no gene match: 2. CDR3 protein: CASRAGEETQYF. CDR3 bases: TGTGCCAGCCGAGCGGGGGAAGAGACCCAGTACTTC.

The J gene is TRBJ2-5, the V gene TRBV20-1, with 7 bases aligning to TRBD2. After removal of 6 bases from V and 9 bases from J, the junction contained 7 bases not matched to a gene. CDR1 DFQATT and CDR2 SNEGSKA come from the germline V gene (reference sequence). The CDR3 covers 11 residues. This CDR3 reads CSANILAAQYF. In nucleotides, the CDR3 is TGCAGTGCCAACATCCTAGCGGCCCAGTACTTC.

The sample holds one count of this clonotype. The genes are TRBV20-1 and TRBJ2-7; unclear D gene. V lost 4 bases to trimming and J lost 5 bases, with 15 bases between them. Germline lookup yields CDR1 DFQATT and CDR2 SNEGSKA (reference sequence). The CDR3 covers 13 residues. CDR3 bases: TGCAGTGCTACCCTCCTAGTTTACCACGAGCAGTACTTC. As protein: CSATLLVYHEQYF.

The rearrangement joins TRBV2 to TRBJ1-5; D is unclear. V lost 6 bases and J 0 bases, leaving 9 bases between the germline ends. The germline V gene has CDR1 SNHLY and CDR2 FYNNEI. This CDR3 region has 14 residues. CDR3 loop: CASRTDISNQPQHF. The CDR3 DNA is TGTGCCAGCAGGACCGATATTAGCAATCAGCCCCAGCATTTT. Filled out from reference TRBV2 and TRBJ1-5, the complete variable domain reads EPEVTQTPSHQVTQMGQEVILRCVPISNHLYFYWYRQILGQKVEFLVSFYNNEISEKSEIFDDQFSVERPDGSNFTLKIRSTKLEDSAMYFCASRTDISNQPQHFGDGTRLSIL.

The chain's CDR3 is CASRSGTSSTGELFF. As DNA, the CDR3 is TGTGCCAGCCGATCCGGGACATCTTCCACCGGGGAGCTGTTTTTT. The chain combines TRBV7-3 with TRBJ2-2, with D possibly being TRBD1 (6 bases). Germline V gene lookup returns CDR1 SGHTA and CDR2 FQGTGA. Trimming shortened V by 8 bases and J by 4 bases, and 17 bases separated the two germline ends. This CDR3 comprises 15 residues.

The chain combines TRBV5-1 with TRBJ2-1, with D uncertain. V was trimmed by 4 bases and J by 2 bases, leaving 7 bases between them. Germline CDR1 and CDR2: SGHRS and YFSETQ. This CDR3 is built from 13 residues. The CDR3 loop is CASSLRAYNEQFF. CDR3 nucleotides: TGCGCCAGCAGCCTCCGAGCCTACAATGAGCAGTTCTTC.

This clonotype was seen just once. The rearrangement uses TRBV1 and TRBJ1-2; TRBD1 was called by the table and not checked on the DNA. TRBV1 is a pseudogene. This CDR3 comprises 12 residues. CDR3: CTTPSGIPRYTF. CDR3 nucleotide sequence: TGCACCACCCCCTCGGGGATCCCACGCTACACCTTC.

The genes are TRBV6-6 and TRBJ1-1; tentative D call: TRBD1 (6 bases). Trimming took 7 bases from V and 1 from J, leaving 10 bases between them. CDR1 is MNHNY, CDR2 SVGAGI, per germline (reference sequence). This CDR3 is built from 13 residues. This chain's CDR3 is CASKGGPNTEAFF. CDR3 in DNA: TGTGCCAGCAAGGGGGGTCCGAACACTGAAGCTTTCTTT.